This TCR beta chain was observed in a study of beta chain features in type 1 diabetes. Whole-study findings and limits: The naive, central memory and Treg TCRB repertoires looked more alike in patients than they did in healthy donors. Diminished insertions and augmented deletions at VDJ junctions characterized type 1 diabetes patients.

Investigators reverse transcribed all isolated RNA, so they sequenced expressed TCRB transcripts. Method: immunoSEQ multiplex PCR; TCRdb's copy keeps in-frame clones and lacks some. Here the sample spans 860,000 or so clones, roughly 15% being singletons. Comment on this clone: Its antigen is as yet unknown.

The CDR3 spans 13 residues. CDR1 and CDR2 from the germline V gene are SEHNR and FQNEAQ (reference sequence). The V and J ends lost 5 bases and 3 bases respectively, with 10 bases between them. This sequence was found in a woman younger than 30 in good health. Sequencing was done on a sample of naive CD4+ T cells from blood. This sequence joins TRBV7-9 and TRBJ1-1; D ambiguous. CDR3 sequence: CASSPPIDTEAFF. The CDR3 DNA sequence: TGTGCCAGCAGCCCTCCTATCGACACTGAAGCTTTCTTT. Based on the CDR3 plus reference TRBV7-9 and TRBJ1-1, the full variable domain is DTGVSQNPRHKITKRGQNVTFRCDPISEHNRLYWYRQTLGQGPEFLTYFQNEAQLEKSRLLSDRFSAERPKGSFSTLEIQRTEQGDSAMYLCASSPPIDTEAFFGQGTRLTVV.